The 31 T cell receptor beta chains below all came from one sample that was sequenced in a study of T cells in localized non-small cell lung cancer. Some clones are missing from TCRdb's copy, which holds only in-frame ones; the method was immunoSEQ multiplex PCR. This sample has tens of thousands of clones, with roughly 92% found just once. Source: peripheral blood, taken before any cancer treatment. The receptors originated from a female donor older than 55 with stage I lung adenocarcinoma.

V is TRBV7-3 and J is TRBJ2-3, with a weak D call TRBD1 (5 bases). This CDR3 is 17 amino acids long. Between the trimmed V and J ends, which lost 0 bases and 2 bases, there was a span of 15 bases. In germline, CDR1 is SGHTA, CDR2 FQGTGA. CDR3 DNA: TGTGCCAGCAGCTTAACAGGGGCCCATATACCCACAGATACGCAGTATTTT. Translating it yields CASSLTGAHIPTDTQYF.

The chain carries TRBV13 and TRBJ1-1, with 9 nucleotides matching TRBD1. This CDR3 region has 15 residues. The germline V gene encodes CDR1 PRHDT and CDR2 FYEKMQ (reference sequence). J lost 1 base, V lost 5 bases, and 5 bases had no gene match. The CDR3 spells CASSPRDRANTEAFF. The CDR3 coding sequence is TGTGCCAGCAGCCCCCGGGACAGGGCGAACACTGAAGCTTTCTTT.

The chain joins TRBV5-4 to TRBJ1-1; the D is unclear. From germline, CDR1 is SGHNT and CDR2 YYREEE (reference sequence). The CDR3 consists of 16 residues. V was trimmed by 2 bases and J by 2 bases, leaving 16 bases between them. For the CDR3, the DNA is TGTGCCAGCAGCTTAGATGGACCGCCGATAAACACTGAAGCTTTCTTT. Translating it yields CASSLDGPPINTEAFF. Full variable domain (rest looked up from reference TRBV5-4 and TRBJ1-1): ETGVTQSPTHLIKTRGQQVTLRCSSQSGHNTVSWYQQALGQGPQFIFQYYREEENGRGNFPPRFSGLQFPNYSSELNVNALELDDSALYLCASSLDGPPINTEAFFGQGTRLTVV.

The J gene is TRBJ2-2, the V gene TRBV8-2; the D call TRBD2 from the table was never checked on the DNA. TRBV8-2 is designated a pseudogene. CDR3 length: 17 residues. The CDR3 nucleotides read TGTGGCAGTGACGTACGTATAGGAGGCGTCGACACCGGGGAGCTGTTTTTT. It specifies CGSDVRIGGVDTGELFF.

The chain uses TRBV7-8 and TRBJ2-7, with a tentative D call TRBD2 (5 bases). The CDR3 sequence is 13 residues long. V lost 3 bases and J lost 6, with 12 bases in between. CDR1 and CDR2 (germline): SGHVS, FQNEAQ. Written as DNA, the CDR3 is TGTGCCAGCAGCTTCATAGACGAGGGCGAGCAGTACTTC. Translated: CASSFIDEGEQYF.

The gene calls are TRBV5-6 and TRBJ1-2, with D uncertain. CDR3 size: 15 residues. The ends were cut back, 4 bases at V and 6 bases at J, with 19 bases in the middle. Germline CDR1 reads SGHDT; CDR2 reads YYEEEE. CDR3 region: CASSDRVVVGNGYTF. In DNA form, the CDR3 reads TGTGCCAGCAGCGATCGAGTAGTCGTGGGAAATGGCTACACCTTC.

For this clone: Other DNA variants within this sample encode the same CDR3. The DNA of the CDR3 is TGTGCCAGCAGTTCCGGGCCCCAGAGCTCCTATAATTCACCCCTCCACTTT. Translation gives CASSSGPQSSYNSPLHF. This chain links TRBV28 with TRBJ1-6; no clear D. Trimming took 4 bases from V and 0 from J, leaving 13 bases between them. Per the germline V gene, CDR1 is MDHEN and CDR2 is SYDVKM. This CDR3 has 17 amino acids.

The chain combines TRBV28 with TRBJ1-1, with D possibly matching TRBD1 (6 bases). The CDR3 totals 16 residues. Looked up from germline, CDR1 is MDHEN and CDR2 is SYDVKM. V was pared by 2 bases and J by 5 bases, with 18 bases between. Here the CDR3 reads CASSLRGARRETEAFF. CDR3 sequence (DNA): TGTGCCAGCAGTTTAAGGGGGGCGCGCAGGGAGACTGAAGCTTTCTTT.

This clone is a singleton in its sample. The J gene is TRBJ2-6, the V gene TRBV5-1, with D unresolved. V lost 4 bases to trimming and J lost 4 bases, with 6 bases between them. The germline CDR1 and CDR2 sequences are SGHRS and YFSETQ. This CDR3 contains 13 residues. The CDR3 coding sequence is TGCGCCAGCAGCCCGGAGGGGGCCAACGTCCTGACTTTC. The encoded protein is CASSPEGANVLTF.

This rearrangement joins TRBV28 to TRBJ2-7; TRBD2 agrees at 7 bases. The length of the CDR3 is 18 residues. CDR1 and CDR2 from the germline V gene are MDHEN and SYDVKM. V was pared by 2 bases and J by 1 base, with 14 bases of the junction left unmatched. CDR3 protein: CASSLDGWGRDPSYEQYV. The CDR3 bases are TGTGCCAGCAGTTTAGATGGTTGGGGGAGGGACCCATCCTACGAGCAGTACGTC.

The rearrangement joins TRBV6-1 to TRBJ2-7; D gene unclear. The CDR3 runs 12 residues. Per the germline V gene, CDR1 is MNHNS and CDR2 is SASEGT. Between the trimmed V and J ends, which lost 7 bases and 5 bases, there was a span of 12 bases. CDR3 amino acids: CASKTGRDEQYF. The CDR3 DNA sequence: TGTGCCAGCAAAACGGGTAGAGACGAGCAGTACTTC.

The chain joins TRBV6-1 to TRBJ2-3; TRBD2 matches 8 bases. The junction had 9 bases not matched to a gene; V was cut back by 7 bases and J by 3 bases. The CDR3 spans 15 residues. Germline V gene lookup returns CDR1 MNHNS and CDR2 SASEGT. CDR3 loop: CASIGDGGATDTQYF. The CDR3 DNA follows: TGTGCCAGCATTGGGGACGGGGGGGCGACAGATACGCAGTATTTT.

This clone is a singleton in its sample. The chain couples TRBV9 to TRBJ1-5, with 9 positions matching TRBD1. CDR1 and CDR2 (germline): SGDLS, YYNGEE. The V segment lost 0 bases and the J segment 7 bases; nucleotides outside the gene matches: 5. The CDR3 has 15 amino acids. The CDR3 sequence is CASSVGGTGKQPQHF. The CDR3, as DNA: TGTGCCAGCAGCGTAGGAGGGACAGGGAAGCAGCCCCAGCATTTT. Full variable domain (missing parts from reference TRBV9 and TRBJ1-5): DSGVTQTPKHLITATGQRVTLRCSPRSGDLSVYWYQQSLDQGLQFLIQYYNGEERAKGNILERFSAQQFPDLHSELNLSSLELGDSALYFCASSVGGTGKQPQHFGDGTRLSIL.

The V call is TRBV28, the J call TRBJ2-7; D may match TRBD1 or TRBD2 (6 bases each). The CDR3 covers 13 residues. V was clipped by 7 bases and J by 1 base, with 11 bases between them. Germline V gene lookup returns CDR1 MDHEN and CDR2 SYDVKM. CDR3 sequence (DNA): TGTGCCAGCAATGAGGGGGGTTCCTACGAGCAGTACGTC. It encodes CASNEGGSYEQYV.

V is TRBV7-8 and J is TRBJ2-2; D may be TRBD1 (6 bases). The CDR3 covers 16 residues. CDR1 and CDR2 (germline): SGHVS, FQNEAQ. V was clipped by 6 bases and J by 0 bases, with 14 bases between them. CDR3 sequence: CASSFGEGANTGELFF. The CDR3 nucleotides read TGTGCCAGCAGTTTCGGAGAGGGGGCGAACACCGGGGAGCTGTTTTTT. The variable domain in full, completed from reference TRBV7-8 and TRBJ2-2, reads GAGVSQSPRYKVAKRGQDVALRCDPISGHVSLFWYQQALGQGPEFLTYFQNEAQLDKSGLPSDRFFAERPEGSVSTLKIQRTQQEDSAVYLCASSFGEGANTGELFFGEGSRLTVL.

The chain carries TRBV7-2 and TRBJ2-7; the match to TRBD1 covers 8 bases. Germline CDR1 SGHTA, CDR2 FQGNSA. The CDR3 is made up of 18 amino acids. J lost 4 bases, V lost 0 bases, and 14 bases had no gene match. CDR3 nucleotide sequence: TGTGCCAGCAGCTTAGCCGTTTCGACAGGGGTAGCCTTATACGAGCAGTACTTC. It translates to CASSLAVSTGVALYEQYF.

The V and J genes are TRBV11-3 and TRBJ1-1; no clear D gene. V was trimmed by 1 base and J by 1 base, leaving 4 bases between them. CDR1 is SGHNT, CDR2 YENEEA, per germline. This CDR3 is 13 amino acids long. CDR3 sequence (DNA): TGTGCCAGCAGCTTAGTCCGGAACACTGAAGCTTTCTTT. Translating it yields CASSLVRNTEAFF.

This clone occurred once. CDR3 DNA: TGTGCCAGCAGTTACAGCGGGGGGGCCGACAATGAGCAGTTCTTC. The encoded protein is CASSYSGGADNEQFF. V and J are TRBV6-5 and TRBJ2-1; TRBD2 matches 10 bases. From germline, CDR1 is MNHEY and CDR2 SVGAGI. The trim removed 2 bases at V and 5 bases at J, leaving 3 bases unmatched. The CDR3 has 15 residues.

The chain recombines TRBV7-2 with TRBJ2-5, with TRBD2 matching 8 bases. Trimming took 0 bases from V and 5 from J; bases not matched to a gene: 2. The germline CDR1 and CDR2 sequences are SGHTA and FQGNSA. This CDR3 is built from 14 residues. CDR3: CASSLAGGAETQYF. DNA of the CDR3: TGTGCCAGCAGCTTAGCCGGGGGGGCCGAGACCCAGTACTTC. Full variable domain (outside the CDR3, taken from reference TRBV7-2 and TRBJ2-5): GAGVSQSPSNKVTEKGKDVELRCDPISGHTALYWYRQSLGQGLEFLIYFQGNSAPDKSGLPSDRFSAERTGGSVSTLTIQRTQQEDSAVYLCASSLAGGAETQYFGPGTRLLVL.

This rearrangement joins TRBV6-5 to TRBJ2-7; weak D call: TRBD1 (6 bases). V lost 5 bases and J 10 bases, leaving 12 bases between the germline ends. Germline V gene sequence: CDR1 MNHEY, CDR2 SVGAGI. The CDR3 sequence is 11 residues long. CDR3 sequence: CASSPGDGQYF. CDR3 in DNA: TGTGCCAGCAGTCCAGGGGACGGTCAGTACTTC.

This clone showed up just a few times. V gene TRBV2 combines with J gene TRBJ1-2; TRBD1 agrees at 7 bases. V gave up 6 bases and J gave up 3 bases; unmatched junction bases: 10. The CDR3 extends over 15 amino acids. The V gene's germline CDR1 is SNHLY and CDR2 FYNNEI. In DNA form, the CDR3 reads TGTGCCAGCAGAGACCATCGTACAGGGGACTATGGCTACACCTTC. Its translation: CASRDHRTGDYGYTF.

The chain uses TRBV10-2 and TRBJ2-6; D is possibly TRBD1 (6 bases). The CDR3 loop spans 16 amino acids. V was trimmed by 4 bases and J by 2 bases, leaving 12 bases between them. Germline V gene sequence: CDR1 WSHSY, CDR2 SAAADI. This chain's CDR3 is CASSVLRDTGANVLTF. Written as DNA, the CDR3 is TGCGCCAGCAGTGTCCTCAGGGACACTGGGGCCAACGTCCTGACTTTC.

The gene calls are TRBV6-5 and TRBJ2-5, with 12 bases aligning to TRBD2. The V gene's germline CDR1 is MNHEY and CDR2 SVGAGI. The CDR3 covers 14 residues. The ends lost 4 bases at V and 7 bases at J; junction bases unmatched: 4. Here the CDR3 reads CASSFSSGGGTQYF. In nucleotides, the CDR3 is TGTGCCAGCAGTTTTTCTAGCGGGGGGGGGACCCAGTACTTC.

The chain is built from TRBV5-1 and TRBJ1-4, with 9 bases lining up with TRBD1. V dropped 3 bases and J dropped 6; count of bases not matched to a gene: 6. The CDR3 spans 15 residues. CDR1 and CDR2 (germline): SGHRS, YFSETQ. CDR3 nucleotides: TGCGCCAGCAGCTGGGAGGGACAGGGATATGAAAAACTGTTTTTT. This gives the protein CASSWEGQGYEKLFF.

The DNA of the CDR3 is TGTGCTAGTGGTTTGGATCGACAGGGGGGACACAATGAGCAGTTCTTC. Its protein product is CASGLDRQGGHNEQFF. The V gene is TRBV12-5, the J gene TRBJ2-1; TRBD1 agrees at 9 bases. CDR3 length equals 16 residues. After removal of 1 base from V and 5 bases from J, the junction contained 6 bases not matched to a gene. Per the germline V gene, CDR1 is LGHNT and CDR2 is FRNRAP.

The rearrangement uses TRBV11-2 and TRBJ1-1; D not resolved. The CDR3 runs to 15 residues. With 5 bases removed from V and 0 bases from J, the gap between germline ends came to 13 bases. The germline V gene encodes CDR1 SGHAT and CDR2 FQNNGV. The CDR3 nucleotides read TGTGCCAGCAGCCAAAGTCCGGCCATGAACACTGAAGCTTTCTTT. Amino acid sequence: CASSQSPAMNTEAFF.

CDR3 amino acids: CASSVDRDAEAFF. The CDR3 DNA sequence: TGTGCCAGCAGTGTTGACAGGGACGCTGAAGCTTTCTTT. The J gene is TRBJ1-1, the V gene TRBV9, with 7 bases fitting TRBD1. J was trimmed by 6 bases and V by 5 bases; bases with no gene match: 7. CDR3 length: 13 amino acids. The germline gives CDR1 SGDLS, CDR2 YYNGEE.

This rearrangement joins TRBV5-1 to TRBJ1-4; D not certain. Germline loops: CDR1 SGHRS, CDR2 YFSETQ. The CDR3 sequence is 15 residues long. The ends were cut back, 4 bases at V and 1 base at J, with 11 bases in the middle. In DNA, the CDR3 is TGCGCCAGCAGCCTCACGGAAGGAACTAATGAAAAACTGTTTTTT. Protein product: CASSLTEGTNEKLFF.

This chain uses TRBV7-6 with TRBJ2-3; D might be TRBD2 (6 bases). The CDR3 consists of 13 residues. The germline V gene encodes CDR1 SGHVS and CDR2 FNYEAQ. V lost 4 bases to trimming and J lost 10 bases, with 15 bases between them. The DNA for the CDR3 is TGTGCCAGCAGCTCGACGGGGGTTGGAGCGCAGTATTTT. This translates into CASSSTGVGAQYF.

The sample holds a few counts of this clone. CDR3 DNA: TGTGCCAGCAGCCACAGGGGCATACCTGAAGCTTTCTTT. Its protein product is CASSHRGIPEAFF. The rearrangement joins TRBV13 to TRBJ1-1; 7 positions agree with TRBD1. V shed 5 bases, J shed 6 bases, and the junction held 6 bases outside the gene matches. Germline V gene data show CDR1 as PRHDT and CDR2 as FYEKMQ (reference sequence). The CDR3 length is 13 residues.

This clone appeared once. The chain recombines TRBV28 with TRBJ2-3; D assignment may be TRBD1 or TRBD2 (5 bases each). There are 18 residues in the CDR3. Between the trimmed V and J ends, which lost 0 bases and 4 bases, there was a span of 20 bases. CDR1 and CDR2 (germline): MDHEN, SYDVKM. Written as DNA, the CDR3 is TGTGCCAGCAGTTTATGGGGGGACGCAAAAGGAGGCTCAGATACGCAGTATTTT. Translated: CASSLWGDAKGGSDTQYF.